This record looks at one T cell receptor beta chain sequence and its context. Its antigen is unidentified. In making TCR beta libraries, quantitative 5'-RACE with molecular barcodes was used. TCRdb called the 5' RACE reads again in MiXCR, with one record for every CDR3 protein. The sample carries about 360,000 distinct CDR3 sequences, 20% recorded once. The data were obtained in a study of CD8 T cells in ankylosing spondylitis. The study, taken as a whole, reports: What appeared characteristic of ankylosing spondylitis blood was a TCR beta motif of eight highly homologous variants. Disease-linked clones were CD8+ and relatively rare in peripheral blood. As reported, disease-linked clones showed significant enrichment in matched ankylosing spondylitis synovial fluid.

Per the germline V gene, CDR1 is SNHLY and CDR2 is FYNNEI. Losses at the gene ends were 5 bases for V and 2 bases for J; bases not matched to a gene: 8. This CDR3 has 18 residues. The V gene is TRBV2, the J gene TRBJ2-3, with 15 nucleotides matching TRBD2. The sample consisted of blood, either unsorted or a sorted T cell fraction (not recorded which). This clonotype was sampled from a male donor with ankylosing spondylitis or in good health (not recorded which). Here the CDR3 DNA reads TGTGCCAGCAGTCCCGGACTAGCGGGGGGGCCTAACACAGATACGCAGTATTTT. Translated: CASSPGLAGGPNTDTQYF.